What follows are 20 T cell receptor beta chains derived from one specimen sequenced in a study of blood T cell repertoires in COVID-19. Clones were read by immunoSEQ multiplex PCR, and TCRdb kept only the in-frame ones, dropping some. This sample has roughly 160,000 clones; around 86% occur once, and the top ten carry less than 1%. Sequences were obtained from peripheral blood. The receptors originated from a man aged 18 to 29 with acute or convalescent COVID-19.

This clone was observed a single time. This chain joins TRBV4-2 and TRBJ2-1; 10 bases align to TRBD2. The CDR3 is 16 residues long. CDR1 and CDR2 (germline): LGHNA, YNFKEQ. Germline trimming cut 0 bases from V and 7 bases from J; bases unmatched to any gene: 6. CDR3 in DNA: TGTGCCAGCAGCCAAGATCGTCTAGCGGGGGATAATGAGCAGTTCTTC. Residues: CASSQDRLAGDNEQFF.

V and J are TRBV28 and TRBJ2-1, with D maybe TRBD1 (6 bases). The V end lost 6 bases, the J end lost 6 bases, and 18 bases lay between the germline ends. Germline CDR1 reads MDHEN; CDR2 reads SYDVKM. The CDR3 is 15 amino acids. The CDR3 region is CASSPGDAGLNEQFF. As DNA, the CDR3 is TGTGCCAGCAGCCCAGGGGATGCTGGCCTCAATGAGCAGTTCTTC.

This chain connects TRBV2 to TRBJ2-2, with 7 positions matching TRBD1. J gave up 7 bases and V 8 bases, and 7 bases lay outside the gene matches. CDR3 length: 13 residues. From germline, CDR1 is SNHLY and CDR2 FYNNEI. The CDR3 coding sequence is TGTGCCAGCGTCCAGGGGGAAGGCGGGGAGCTGTTTTTT. Translated: CASVQGEGGELFF.

This rearrangement joins TRBV5-4 to TRBJ2-6, with a weak D call TRBD2 (6 bases). Trimming took off 3 bases at V and 1 base at J, with 11 bases between the two ends. This CDR3 has 16 amino acids. The V gene's germline CDR1 is SGHNT and CDR2 YYREEE (reference sequence). The CDR3 is CASSSVGGSGANVLTF. CDR3 nucleotide sequence: TGTGCCAGCAGCTCGGTGGGAGGTTCTGGGGCCAACGTCCTGACTTTC. Filled out from reference TRBV5-4 and TRBJ2-6, the complete variable domain reads ETGVTQSPTHLIKTRGQQVTLRCSSQSGHNTVSWYQQALGQGPQFIFQYYREEENGRGNFPPRFSGLQFPNYSSELNVNALELDDSALYLCASSSVGGSGANVLTFGAGSRLTVL.

The chain is built from TRBV12-5 and TRBJ1-2, with TRBD1 matching 7 bases. Unmatched junction bases numbered 7, after V lost 2 bases and J lost 7 bases. Germline V gene lookup returns CDR1 LGHNT and CDR2 FRNRAP. This CDR3 has 14 residues. CDR3 sequence: CASGLPGQVAGYTF. CDR3 nucleotides: TGTGCTAGTGGTTTGCCAGGACAGGTTGCTGGCTACACCTTC.

This chain joins TRBV24-1 and TRBJ2-2; D remains unclear. V lost 5 bases, J lost 0 bases, and 9 bases lay in between. The CDR3 sequence is 15 residues long. Germline V gene data show CDR1 as KGHDR and CDR2 as SFDVKD. The CDR3 here is CATSANPANTGELFF. CDR3 DNA: TGTGCCACCAGTGCAAACCCGGCGAACACCGGGGAGCTGTTTTTT.

Here the CDR3 reads CASSPGQDYGYTF. CDR3 bases: TGTGCCAGCAGTCCGGGACAGGACTATGGCTACACCTTC. The rearrangement links TRBV28 to TRBJ1-2; 8 bases fit TRBD1. J was trimmed by 3 bases and V by 5 bases; bases with no gene match: 2. The CDR3 is 13 residues long. Germline loops: CDR1 MDHEN, CDR2 SYDVKM.

The chain couples TRBV27 to TRBJ1-4; no definite D call. Germline V gives CDR1 MNHEY, CDR2 SMNVEV (reference sequence). Trimming cost V 5 bases and J 8 bases, with 15 bases left between them. This CDR3 is built from 14 residues. CDR3 sequence (DNA): TGTGCCAGCAGTCCCCGGGTAGTAAAGGAAAAACTGTTTTTT. It specifies CASSPRVVKEKLFF.

This sequence joins TRBV14 and TRBJ1-2; D is possibly TRBD1 (5 bases). CDR1 and CDR2 from the germline V gene are SGHDN and FVKESK. Trimming pared 4 bases from V and 7 bases from J, leaving 16 bases between. CDR3 size: 14 residues. This chain's CDR3 is CASSRVAQGGGYTF. The CDR3 bases are TGTGCCAGCAGCCGTGTGGCCCAGGGTGGTGGCTACACCTTC. Full variable domain (missing parts from reference TRBV14 and TRBJ1-2): EAGVTQFPSHSVIEKGQTVTLRCDPISGHDNLYWYRRVMGKEIKFLLHFVKESKQDESGMPNNRFLAERTGGTYSTLKVQPAELEDSGVYFCASSRVAQGGGYTFGSGTRLTVV.

The V and J genes are TRBV12-5 and TRBJ1-5; D perhaps matches TRBD1 (5 bases). V was pared by 0 bases and J by 0 bases, with 12 bases between. Germline V lookup: CDR1 LGHNT, CDR2 FRNRAP. This CDR3 region has 17 residues. The CDR3 here is CASGLVLDKNSNQPQHF. The CDR3 DNA sequence: TGTGCTAGTGGTTTGGTACTGGACAAGAATAGCAATCAGCCCCAGCATTTT. Full variable domain (remainder filled in from reference TRBV12-5 and TRBJ1-5): DARVTQTPRHKVTEMGQEVTMRCQPILGHNTVFWYRQTMMQGLELLAYFRNRAPLDDSGMPKDRFSAEMPDATLATLKIQPSEPRDSAVYFCASGLVLDKNSNQPQHFGDGTRLSIL.

The CDR3 DNA follows: TGTGCCAGCAGCTTGACAGGGGCGGGCGAGCAGTACGTC. It codes for CASSLTGAGEQYV. The chain carries TRBV5-4 and TRBJ2-7; 7 bases line up with TRBD1. The CDR3 totals 13 residues. Germline V CDR1 and CDR2: SGHNT, YYREEE (reference sequence). J was trimmed by 6 bases and V by 1 base; bases with no gene match: 4.

The chain carries TRBV28 and TRBJ2-3; D is perhaps TRBD2 (6 bases). The CDR3 is 14 amino acids. The V gene's germline CDR1 is MDHEN and CDR2 SYDVKM. This CDR3 reads CATITAGRTDTQYF. CDR3 DNA: TGTGCTACTATTACGGCGGGGCGGACAGATACGCAGTATTTT.

The rearrangement uses TRBV6-5 and TRBJ2-2; TRBD2 matches 8 bases. V lost 6 bases to trimming and J lost 4 bases; unmatched junction nucleotides: 7. Germline CDR1 MNHEY, CDR2 SVGAGI. The CDR3 consists of 15 residues. The CDR3 DNA reads TGTGCCAGCAGACTCCTGCGGGGGGTCACCGGGGAGCTGTTTTTT. Translated, it gives CASRLLRGVTGELFF.

V and J are TRBV6-5 and TRBJ2-2; tentatively, D is TRBD1 (5 bases). The CDR3 contains 13 residues. Between the trimmed V and J ends, which lost 5 bases and 6 bases, there was a span of 10 bases. Germline CDR1 and CDR2: MNHEY and SVGAGI. CDR3 coding DNA: TGTGCCAGCAGTCCCCAGGGTTCCGGGGAGCTGTTTTTT. Residues: CASSPQGSGELFF.

The gene calls are TRBV28 and TRBJ1-2; 9 positions agree with TRBD1. V gave up 9 bases and J gave up 6 bases; unmatched junction bases: 8. This CDR3 contains 13 residues. Germline values: CDR1 MDHEN, CDR2 SYDVKM. For the CDR3, the DNA is TGTGCCAGTCTTCCGGGACAGGGCCATGGCTACACCTTC. Translation gives CASLPGQGHGYTF.

The chain links TRBV5-1 to TRBJ2-5; 11 bases agree with TRBD1. Germline CDR1 reads SGHRS; CDR2 reads YFSETQ. This CDR3 comprises 16 residues. V was clipped by 1 base and J by 2 bases; unmatched bases: 4. CDR3 sequence reads: CASSLRDRGYQETQYF. CDR3 in DNA: TGCGCCAGCAGCTTGAGGGACAGGGGGTATCAAGAGACCCAGTACTTC.

The rearrangement joins TRBV19 to TRBJ1-3; TRBD1 aligns across 11 bases. CDR3 length: 15 amino acids. Germline V gene sequence: CDR1 LNHDA, CDR2 SQIVND (reference sequence). V lost 5 bases to trimming and J lost 5 bases; unmatched junction nucleotides: 5. DNA of the CDR3: TGTGCCAGTAGTCTCGGGACAGGGGGAAGAAACACCATATATTTT. This encodes CASSLGTGGRNTIYF.

This clone was picked up one time. The chain links TRBV4-1 to TRBJ1-1; D call uncertain. The V gene lost 5 bases and the J gene lost 0 bases, with 7 bases spanning the gap. CDR1 is MGHRA, CDR2 YSYEKL, per germline. The CDR3 contains 13 residues. CDR3 coding DNA: TGCGCCAGCAGCGCGAGGATGAACACTGAAGCTTTCTTT. As protein: CASSARMNTEAFF.

V gene TRBV6-5 combines with J gene TRBJ1-1; D call uncertain. V dropped 0 bases and J dropped 8 bases, with 10 bases sitting between them. The CDR3 is 13 amino acids. Germline values: CDR1 MNHEY, CDR2 SVGAGI. The CDR3 here is CASSYSYGREAFF. DNA of the CDR3: TGTGCCAGCAGTTACTCGTATGGCAGAGAAGCTTTCTTT.

This clone was detected once. The V gene is TRBV6-6, the J gene TRBJ2-7; TRBD2 aligns across 12 bases. J gave up 3 bases and V 6 bases, and 3 bases lay outside the gene matches. The germline V gene has CDR1 MNHNY and CDR2 SVGAGI (reference sequence). The CDR3 contains 14 residues. The chain's CDR3 is CASRTSGGNYEQYF. The CDR3 DNA follows: TGTGCCAGCAGGACTAGCGGGGGTAACTACGAGCAGTACTTC.